This T cell receptor beta chain is drawn from a study of cytomegalovirus exposure and HLA in healthy donors. Study information: About 80 million unique TCRs from HLA-typed donors made up an early data release. General study points: When the data were analyzed later, several of the most significant clusters appeared to be linked to common viral pathogens. Sequencing likely produced, as an artifact, a cluster of highly shared sequence variants. As confirmed in vitro, three CMV-associated chains were specific for CMV antigens.

This clone was recorded once. Antigen unknown. Vbeta (60) and Jbeta (13) primers were used in the PCR. Assay used: immunoSEQ multiplex PCR; TCRdb lists only in-frame clones, some missing. The repertoire holds approximately 88,000 clones, around 81% seen once, with roughly 2% in the top ten. The V gene end was trimmed by 8 bases and the J gene end by 6 bases; junction bases not matched to a gene: 4. There are 11 residues in the CDR3. The germline gives CDR1 GTSNPN, CDR2 SVGIG (reference sequence). What was sequenced was PBMCs. This clonotype was obtained from a man between 18 and 29 years old in good health and CMV-seronegative. This chain links TRBV30 with TRBJ2-1, with TRBD1 matching 7 bases. CDR3 in amino acids: CAGNRGNEQFF. DNA of the CDR3: TGTGCCGGAAACAGGGGCAATGAGCAGTTCTTC.